This is a list of T cell receptor beta chains from one sample in a study of OX40 agonist ivuxolimab in advanced cancers. The table came from immunoSEQ multiplex PCR; TCRdb's copy has only in-frame clones and leaves some out. The sample lists about 16,000 clones; about 86% were seen once. The sequences come from CD4+ or CD8+ T cells sorted from blood, collected in a trial of the OX40 agonist ivuxolimab. These TCRs come from an adult with an advanced solid tumor such as melanoma, head and neck, liver or kidney cancer. The CDR3 runs from the conserved cysteine through the conserved F or W. The order of the fields is clone size, V gene, J gene, D gene, CDR3 protein, CDR3 DNA. The D gene is left open where the match is weak. Expanded clones get a size class; other rows say once, few or many, or leave the size out.

size: -; V: TRBV7-9; J: TRBJ2-7; D: -; CDR3: CASSLATGSYEQYF; DNA: TGTGCCAGCAGCTTAGCCACGGGGTCCTACGAGCAGTACTTC
size: -; V: TRBV6-6; J: TRBJ2-1; D: -; CDR3: CASRGPTEQFF; DNA: TGTGCCAGCAGGGGTCCTACGGAGCAGTTCTTC
size: -; V: TRBV28; J: TRBJ1-2; D: TRBD1; CDR3: CASSPYRGLYGYTF; DNA: TGTGCCAGCAGTCCATACAGGGGGCTCTATGGCTACACCTTC
size: -; V: TRBV14; J: TRBJ2-7; D: TRBD2; CDR3: CASSQVGAGGEQYF; DNA: TGTGCCAGCAGCCAAGTAGGCGCGGGAGGCGAGCAGTACTTC
size: -; V: TRBV10-3; J: TRBJ2-7; D: TRBD2; CDR3: CAISDRSSGSYEQYF; DNA: TGTGCCATCAGTGATCGGTCTAGCGGGAGTTACGAGCAGTACTTC
size: -; V: TRBV7-9; J: TRBJ1-6; D: TRBD1; CDR3: CASSPGTENYNSPLHF; DNA: TGTGCCAGCAGCCCAGGGACAGAGAACTATAATTCACCCCTCCACTTT
size: -; V: TRBV19; J: TRBJ2-7; D: -; CDR3: CASSGANSYEQYF; DNA: TGTGCCAGTAGTGGGGCTAACTCCTACGAGCAGTACTTC
size: -; V: TRBV23-1; J: TRBJ1-5; D: TRBD1; CDR3: CANSRRDSVISNQPQHF; DNA: TGCGCCAACAGTCGGAGGGACAGTGTAATTAGCAATCAGCCCCAGCATTTT
size: -; V: TRBV11-2; J: TRBJ2-1; D: TRBD2; CDR3: CASSWASGSNEQFF; DNA: TGTGCCAGCAGCTGGGCTAGCGGGAGCAATGAGCAGTTCTTC
size: -; V: TRBV11-2; J: TRBJ1-3; D: TRBD1; CDR3: CASSLTGGSGNTIYF; DNA: TGTGCCAGCAGCTTAACAGGGGGGTCAGGAAACACCATATATTTT
size: few; V: TRBV7-8; J: TRBJ2-3; D: -; CDR3: CASSFGGRLDTQYF; DNA: TGTGCCAGCAGCTTCGGGGGCCGTTTGGATACGCAGTATTTT
size: -; V: TRBV15; J: TRBJ2-4; D: -; CDR3: CATSPTTSTGNIQYF; DNA: TGTGCCACCAGCCCTACTACTTCGACAGGCAACATTCAGTACTTC
size: -; V: TRBV4-1; J: TRBJ2-1; D: TRBD2; CDR3: CASSQDKGGRANEQFF; DNA: TGCGCCAGCAGCCAAGATAAGGGCGGGAGGGCGAATGAGCAGTTCTTC
size: -; V: TRBV4-1; J: TRBJ2-7; D: -; CDR3: CASSQDQRSEQYF; DNA: TGCGCCAGCAGCCAAGATCAGAGGAGCGAGCAGTACTTC
size: -; V: TRBV19; J: TRBJ1-2; D: TRBD1; CDR3: CASGGDRAKDGHTF; DNA: TGTGCCAGCGGCGGGGACAGGGCGAAGGATGGCCACACCTTC
size: once; V: TRBV6-6; J: TRBJ2-7; D: TRBD1; CDR3: CASRTTGLAYEQYF; DNA: TGTGCCAGCAGGACGACAGGGCTCGCCTACGAGCAGTACTTC
size: few; V: TRBV5-6; J: TRBJ2-1; D: TRBD1; CDR3: CASSLGDRGYNEQFF; DNA: TGTGCCAGCAGCTTAGGGGACAGGGGCTACAATGAGCAGTTCTTC
size: -; V: TRBV5-1; J: TRBJ2-1; D: -; CDR3: CASRPGLPSYNEQFF; DNA: TGCGCCAGCAGGCCAGGGTTACCCTCCTACAATGAGCAGTTCTTC
size: -; V: TRBV29-1; J: TRBJ2-3; D: -; CDR3: CSVDSGGGRDTQYF; DNA: TGCAGCGTTGACTCAGGGGGGGGCAGAGATACGCAGTATTTT
size: -; V: TRBV27; J: TRBJ2-7; D: -; CDR3: CASSLNRVSYEQYF; DNA: TGTGCCAGCAGTTTAAACAGGGTCTCCTACGAGCAGTACTTC
size: -; V: TRBV6-6; J: TRBJ1-4; D: -; CDR3: CASTDHYEKLFF; DNA: TGTGCCAGCACCGACCACTATGAAAAACTGTTTTTT
size: -; V: TRBV29-1; J: TRBJ2-2; D: TRBD2; CDR3: CSVSSGSATGELFF; DNA: TGCAGTGTCTCTAGCGGGAGTGCTACCGGGGAGCTGTTTTTT
size: -; V: TRBV30; J: TRBJ1-1; D: TRBD1; CDR3: CAWQGGQVITEAFF; DNA: TGTGCCTGGCAAGGGGGACAGGTAATCACTGAAGCTTTCTTT
size: -; V: TRBV6-6; J: TRBJ1-6; D: TRBD1; CDR3: CASSSGTDNSPLHF; DNA: TGTGCCAGCAGTTCCGGGACAGATAATTCACCCCTCCACTTT
size: -; V: TRBV27; J: TRBJ2-2; D: -; CDR3: CASRATGSGELFF; DNA: TGTGCCAGCAGGGCCACCGGGAGCGGGGAGCTGTTTTTT
size: -; V: TRBV10-3; J: TRBJ2-1; D: TRBD2; CDR3: CAISEPGLAGASEQFF; DNA: TGTGCCATCAGTGAGCCTGGACTAGCGGGAGCGAGTGAGCAGTTCTTC
size: -; V: TRBV7-2; J: TRBJ2-1; D: -; CDR3: CASSFVSSYNEQFF; DNA: TGTGCCAGCAGCTTTGTATCTTCCTACAATGAGCAGTTCTTC
size: -; V: TRBV28; J: TRBJ2-5; D: TRBD2; CDR3: CASKRGAGLETQYF; DNA: TGTGCCAGTAAAAGGGGAGCGGGACTCGAGACCCAGTACTTC
size: -; V: TRBV7-2; J: TRBJ2-5; D: TRBD2; CDR3: CATSLAGAETQYF; DNA: TGTGCTACCTCGCTAGCGGGAGCGGAGACCCAGTACTTC
size: -; V: TRBV28; J: TRBJ1-2; D: -; CDR3: CASSATGTPYGYTF; DNA: TGTGCCAGCAGTGCCACCGGGACCCCCTATGGCTACACCTTC
size: -; V: TRBV28; J: TRBJ1-1; D: -; CDR3: CASNSPGRSTEAFF; DNA: TGTGCCAGCAACTCCCCGGGGCGAAGCACTGAAGCTTTCTTT
size: -; V: TRBV28; J: TRBJ2-2; D: -; CDR3: CATQTSAGRAYPGELFF; DNA: TGTGCCACCCAGACGTCGGCCGGGAGAGCTTATCCCGGGGAGCTGTTTTTT
size: once; V: TRBV7-2; J: TRBJ1-1; D: TRBD1; CDR3: CASSLDRGSTEAFF; DNA: TGTGCCAGCAGCTTAGACAGGGGGAGCACTGAAGCTTTCTTT
size: -; V: TRBV5-1; J: TRBJ1-2; D: -; CDR3: CASSLAEGYYGYTF; DNA: TGCGCCAGCAGCTTGGCCGAGGGCTACTATGGCTACACCTTC
size: -; V: TRBV19; J: TRBJ1-1; D: -; CDR3: CASTKRGDAFF; DNA: TGTGCCAGTACTAAAAGAGGGGATGCTTTCTTT
size: once; V: TRBV9; J: TRBJ1-1; D: -; CDR3: CASSVVVGANTEAFF; DNA: TGTGCCAGCAGCGTAGTGGTAGGGGCCAACACTGAAGCTTTCTTT
size: -; V: TRBV29-1; J: TRBJ1-5; D: -; CDR3: CSVEIGEGQPQHF; DNA: TGCAGCGTTGAGATCGGGGAGGGGCAGCCCCAGCATTTT
size: -; V: TRBV27; J: TRBJ2-6; D: -; CDR3: CASSLIPGRPAGANVLTF; DNA: TGTGCCAGCAGTTTGATCCCAGGGAGGCCGGCTGGGGCCAACGTCCTGACTTTC
size: -; V: TRBV5-8; J: TRBJ2-2; D: -; CDR3: CASSLETGELFF; DNA: TGTGCCAGCAGCTTGGAGACCGGGGAGCTGTTTTTT
size: -; V: TRBV7-2; J: TRBJ2-4; D: -; CDR3: CASSLGGSPDIQYF; DNA: TGTGCCAGCAGCTTAGGTGGGAGTCCGGACATTCAGTACTTC
size: -; V: TRBV27; J: TRBJ2-7; D: -; CDR3: CASSLGISYEQYF; DNA: TGTGCCAGCAGTTTAGGCATTTCCTACGAGCAGTACTTC
size: -; V: TRBV28; J: TRBJ2-7; D: -; CDR3: CAALRSGEGEQYF; DNA: TGTGCCGCCCTGCGGAGCGGCGAGGGGGAGCAGTACTTC
size: -; V: TRBV28; J: TRBJ1-3; D: TRBD1; CDR3: CASSIQGTGNTIYF; DNA: TGTGCCAGCAGTATACAGGGGACTGGAAACACCATATATTTT
size: -; V: TRBV6-5; J: TRBJ2-4; D: -; CDR3: CASSYSRGSFGIQYF; DNA: TGTGCCAGCAGTTACTCGAGAGGGAGTTTTGGCATTCAGTACTTC
size: once; V: TRBV2; J: TRBJ2-2; D: TRBD1; CDR3: CASPRGQGGELFF; DNA: TGTGCCAGCCCCAGGGGGCAGGGCGGGGAGCTGTTTTTT
size: -; V: TRBV30; J: TRBJ2-2; D: TRBD2; CDR3: CAWSIWGDASGRNRELFF; DNA: TGTGCCTGGAGTATTTGGGGTGATGCTAGCGGGAGGAACCGGGAGCTGTTTTTT
size: -; V: TRBV11-3; J: TRBJ2-2; D: -; CDR3: CASSLEAGELFF; DNA: TGTGCCAGCAGCCTAGAGGCCGGGGAGCTGTTTTTT
size: once; V: TRBV10-3; J: TRBJ2-3; D: -; CDR3: CAISESGRGSTDTQYF; DNA: TGTGCCATCAGTGAGTCCGGGCGGGGTAGCACAGATACGCAGTATTTT
size: few; V: TRBV7-6; J: TRBJ1-5; D: -; CDR3: CASSLDSNQPQHF; DNA: TGTGCCAGCAGCCTGGACAGCAATCAGCCCCAGCATTTT
size: -; V: TRBV19; J: TRBJ1-1; D: TRBD1; CDR3: CASTQGQGRTEAFF; DNA: TGTGCCAGTACCCAGGGACAGGGGCGCACTGAAGCTTTCTTT